This T cell receptor (beta chain) derives from a study of CD8 T cells in ankylosing spondylitis. Libraries of TCR beta came from quantitative 5'-RACE with molecular barcodes. TCRdb fed the 5' RACE reads into MiXCR, producing one record per CDR3 protein. The sample consists of 800,000 to 900,000 distinct CDR3 sequences, approximately 10% of them appearing once. The CDR3 covers 16 residues. After removal of 1 base from V and 5 bases from J, the junction contained 7 bases not matched to a gene. As regards this clonotype: The antigen is undetermined.

Study-wide results and caveats: Characteristic, it appeared, of ankylosing spondylitis blood was a TCR beta motif of several highly homologous variants. Matched ankylosing spondylitis synovial fluid reportedly showed significant enrichment of disease-linked clones.

The clonotype comes from a male donor with ankylosing spondylitis. The J gene is TRBJ2-5, the V gene TRBV12-3 or TRBV12-4; 10 positions match TRBD1. Sequenced input: blood, either unsorted or a sorted T cell fraction (not recorded which). The CDR3 loop reads CASSLDPGQGSETQYF. CDR3 nucleotide sequence: TGTGCCAGCAGTTTAGATCCGGGACAGGGGTCGGAGACCCAGTACTTC.